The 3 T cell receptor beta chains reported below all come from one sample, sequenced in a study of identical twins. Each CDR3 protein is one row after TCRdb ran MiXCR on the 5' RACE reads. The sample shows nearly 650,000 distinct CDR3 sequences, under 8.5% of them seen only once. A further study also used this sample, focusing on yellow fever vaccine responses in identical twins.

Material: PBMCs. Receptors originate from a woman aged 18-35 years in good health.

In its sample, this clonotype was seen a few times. Here the CDR3 reads CASSFRPGDSLEQYF. As DNA, the CDR3 is TGCGCCAGCAGCTTTAGGCCAGGGGACTCCCTCGAGCAGTACTTC. The genes are TRBV5-1 and TRBJ2-7; D may be TRBD1 or TRBD2 (6 bases each). The CDR3 covers 15 residues. Trimming took off 2 bases at V and 6 bases at J, with 18 bases between the two ends. CDR1 SGHRS and CDR2 YFSETQ come from the germline V gene.

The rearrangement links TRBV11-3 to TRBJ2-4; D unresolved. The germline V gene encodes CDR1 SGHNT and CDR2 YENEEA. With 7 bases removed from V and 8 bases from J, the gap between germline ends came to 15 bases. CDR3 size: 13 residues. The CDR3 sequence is CASTSTRRDIQYF. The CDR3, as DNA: TGTGCCAGCACCAGTACTCGTCGCGACATTCAGTACTTC.

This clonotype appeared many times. DNA of the CDR3: TGTGCCAGCAGCTTAGGAGGTCGGGGGGCTCGGGAGACCCAGTACTTC. As protein: CASSLGGRGARETQYF. The rearrangement uses TRBV7-9 and TRBJ2-5; possible D gene TRBD2, 7 bases. In germline, CDR1 is SEHNR, CDR2 FQNEAQ (reference sequence). CDR3 length: 16 amino acids. Trimming removed 1 base at V and 5 bases at J, with 17 bases between. Supplemented by reference TRBV7-9 and TRBJ2-5, the full variable domain reads DTGVSQNPRHKITKRGQNVTFRCDPISEHNRLYWYRQTLGQGPEFLTYFQNEAQLEKSRLLSDRFSAERPKGSFSTLEIQRTEQGDSAMYLCASSLGGRGARETQYFGPGTRLLVL.